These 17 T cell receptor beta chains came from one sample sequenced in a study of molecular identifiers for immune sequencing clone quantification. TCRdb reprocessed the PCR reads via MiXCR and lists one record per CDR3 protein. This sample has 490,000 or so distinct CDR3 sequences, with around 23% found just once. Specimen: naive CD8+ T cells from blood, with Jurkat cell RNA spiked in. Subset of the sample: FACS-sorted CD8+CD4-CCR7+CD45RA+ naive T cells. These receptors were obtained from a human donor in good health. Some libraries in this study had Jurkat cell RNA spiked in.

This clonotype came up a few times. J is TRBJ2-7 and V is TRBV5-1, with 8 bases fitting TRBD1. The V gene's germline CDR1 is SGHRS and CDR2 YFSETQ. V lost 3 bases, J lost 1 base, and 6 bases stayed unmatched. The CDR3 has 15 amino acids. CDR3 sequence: CASSSERQGSYEQYF. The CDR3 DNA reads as TGCGCCAGCAGCTCGGAGAGACAGGGGTCCTACGAGCAGTACTTC.

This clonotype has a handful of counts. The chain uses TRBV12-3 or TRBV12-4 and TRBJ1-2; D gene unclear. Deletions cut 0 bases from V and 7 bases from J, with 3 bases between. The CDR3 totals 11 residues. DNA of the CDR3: TGTGCCAGCAGTTTAGCCGTTGGCTACACCTTC. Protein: CASSLAVGYTF.

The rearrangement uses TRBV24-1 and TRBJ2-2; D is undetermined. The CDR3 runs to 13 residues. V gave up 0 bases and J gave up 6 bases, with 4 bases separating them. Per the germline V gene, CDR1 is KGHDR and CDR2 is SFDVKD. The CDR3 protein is CATSDLEAGELFF. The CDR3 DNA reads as TGTGCCACCAGTGATTTGGAAGCCGGGGAGCTGTTTTTT.

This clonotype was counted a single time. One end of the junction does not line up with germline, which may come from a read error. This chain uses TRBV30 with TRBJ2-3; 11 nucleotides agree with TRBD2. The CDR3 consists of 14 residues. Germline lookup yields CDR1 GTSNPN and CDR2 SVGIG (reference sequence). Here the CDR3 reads CAWTSGGTTATQYF. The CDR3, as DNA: TGTGCCTGGACTAGCGGGGGGACCACAGCTACGCAGTATTTT.

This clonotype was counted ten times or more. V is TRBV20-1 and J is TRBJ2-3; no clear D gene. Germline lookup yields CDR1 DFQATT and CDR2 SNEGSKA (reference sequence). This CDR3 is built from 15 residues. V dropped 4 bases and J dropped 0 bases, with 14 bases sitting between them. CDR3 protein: CSANEYGASTDTQYF. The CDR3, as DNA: TGCAGTGCTAACGAGTACGGTGCTAGCACAGATACGCAGTATTTT.

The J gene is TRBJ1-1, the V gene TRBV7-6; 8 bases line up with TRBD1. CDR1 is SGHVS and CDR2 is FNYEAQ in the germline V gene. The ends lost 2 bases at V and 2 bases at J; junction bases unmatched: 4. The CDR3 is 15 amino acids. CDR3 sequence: CASSLRQGRNTEAFF. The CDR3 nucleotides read TGTGCCAGCAGCTTACGACAGGGGCGAAACACTGAAGCTTTCTTT.

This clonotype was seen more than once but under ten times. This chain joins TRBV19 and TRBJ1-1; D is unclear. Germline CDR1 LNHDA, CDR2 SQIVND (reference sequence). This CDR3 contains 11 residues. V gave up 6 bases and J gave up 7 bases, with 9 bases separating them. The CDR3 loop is CASRISYEAFF. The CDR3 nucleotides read TGTGCCAGTAGAATATCGTATGAAGCTTTCTTT.

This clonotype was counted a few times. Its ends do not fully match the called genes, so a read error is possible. As DNA, the CDR3 is TGCAGCGTTAGACAGTGGAGCACTGAAGCTCTCTTT. This gives the protein CSVRQWSTEALF. The chain has TRBV29-1 and TRBJ1-1, with a tentative D call TRBD1 (5 bases). The CDR3 is 12 residues long. Per germline, CDR1 SQVTM and CDR2 ANQGSEA.

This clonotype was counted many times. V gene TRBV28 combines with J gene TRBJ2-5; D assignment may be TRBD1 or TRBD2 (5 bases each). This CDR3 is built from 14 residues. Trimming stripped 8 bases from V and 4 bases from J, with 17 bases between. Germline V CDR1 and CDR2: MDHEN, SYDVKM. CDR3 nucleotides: TGTGCCAGCTACCGCGGACTTGGGGGAGAGACCCAGTACTTC. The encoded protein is CASYRGLGGETQYF.

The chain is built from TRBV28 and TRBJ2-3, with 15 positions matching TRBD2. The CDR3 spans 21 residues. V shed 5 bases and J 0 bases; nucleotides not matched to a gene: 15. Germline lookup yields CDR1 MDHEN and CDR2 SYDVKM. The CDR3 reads CASSPSAGLAGGLFSTDTQYF. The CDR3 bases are TGTGCCAGCAGTCCATCGGCGGGACTAGCGGGAGGACTATTTAGCACAGATACGCAGTATTTT.

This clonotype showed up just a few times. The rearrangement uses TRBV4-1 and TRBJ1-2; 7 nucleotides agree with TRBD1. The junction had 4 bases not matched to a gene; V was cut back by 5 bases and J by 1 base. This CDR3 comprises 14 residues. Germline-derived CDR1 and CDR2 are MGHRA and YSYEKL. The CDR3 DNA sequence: TGCGCCAGCAGCGCTGGGACAGTTAACTATGGCTACACCTTC. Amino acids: CASSAGTVNYGYTF.

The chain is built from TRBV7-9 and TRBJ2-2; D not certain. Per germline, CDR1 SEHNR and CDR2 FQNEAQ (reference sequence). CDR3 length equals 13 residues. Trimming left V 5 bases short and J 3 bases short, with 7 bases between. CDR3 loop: CASSQDHTGELFF. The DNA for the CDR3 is TGTGCCAGCAGCCAGGACCACACCGGGGAGCTGTTTTTT.

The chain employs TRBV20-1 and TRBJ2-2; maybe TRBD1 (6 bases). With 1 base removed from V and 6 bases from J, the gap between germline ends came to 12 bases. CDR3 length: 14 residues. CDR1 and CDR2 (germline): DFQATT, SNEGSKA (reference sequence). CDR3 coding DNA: TGCAGTGCTAGAGGACAGGATGTCGCCGGGGAGCTGTTTTTT. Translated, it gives CSARGQDVAGELFF.

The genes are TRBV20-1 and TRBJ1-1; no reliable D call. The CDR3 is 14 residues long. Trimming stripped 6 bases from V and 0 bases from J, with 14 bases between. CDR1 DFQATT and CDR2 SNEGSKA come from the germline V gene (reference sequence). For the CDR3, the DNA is TGCAGTGCCGACGACTTCTCTCTGAACACTGAAGCTTTCTTT. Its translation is CSADDFSLNTEAFF.

Here the CDR3 DNA reads TGTGCCTGGAGTGTCTTGGGGAACTATGGCTACACCTTC. This codes for CAWSVLGNYGYTF. V usage is TRBV30 and J usage is TRBJ1-2; D gene uncertain. This CDR3 has 13 residues. The ends were cut back, 0 bases at V and 2 bases at J, with 7 bases in the middle. Germline V gene sequence: CDR1 GTSNPN, CDR2 SVGIG (reference sequence).

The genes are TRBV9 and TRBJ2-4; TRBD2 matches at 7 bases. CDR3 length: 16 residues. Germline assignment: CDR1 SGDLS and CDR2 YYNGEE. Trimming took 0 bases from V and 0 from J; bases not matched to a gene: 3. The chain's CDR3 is CASSVGAGVAKNIQYF. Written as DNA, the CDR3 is TGTGCCAGCAGCGTAGGTGCGGGAGTAGCCAAAAACATTCAGTACTTC.

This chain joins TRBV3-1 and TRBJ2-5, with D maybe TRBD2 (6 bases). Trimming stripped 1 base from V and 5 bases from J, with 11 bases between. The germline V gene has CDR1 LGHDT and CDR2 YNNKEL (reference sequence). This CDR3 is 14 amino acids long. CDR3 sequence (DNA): TGTGCCAGCAGCCAAGTGCGGGACGGGGAGACCCAGTACTTC. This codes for CASSQVRDGETQYF.